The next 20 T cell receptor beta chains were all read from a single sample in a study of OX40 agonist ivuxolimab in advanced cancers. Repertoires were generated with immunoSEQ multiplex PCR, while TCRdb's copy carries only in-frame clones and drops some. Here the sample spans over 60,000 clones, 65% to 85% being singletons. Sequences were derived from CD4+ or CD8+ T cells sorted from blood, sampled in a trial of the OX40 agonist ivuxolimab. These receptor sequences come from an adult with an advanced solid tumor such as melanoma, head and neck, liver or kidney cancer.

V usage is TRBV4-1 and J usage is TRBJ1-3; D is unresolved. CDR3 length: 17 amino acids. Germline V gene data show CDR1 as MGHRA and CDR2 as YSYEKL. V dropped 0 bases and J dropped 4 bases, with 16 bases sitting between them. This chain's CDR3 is CASSQDIRPAEGNTIYF. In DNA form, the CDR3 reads TGCGCCAGCAGCCAAGATATAAGGCCCGCAGAGGGAAACACCATATATTTT.

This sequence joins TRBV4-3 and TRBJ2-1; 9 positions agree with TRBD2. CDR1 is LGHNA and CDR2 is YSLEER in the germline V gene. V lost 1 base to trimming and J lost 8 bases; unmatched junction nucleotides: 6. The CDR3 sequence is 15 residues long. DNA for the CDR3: TGCGCCAGCAGCCAAGCTCAGCGGGAGGTATATGAGCAGTTCTTC. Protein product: CASSQAQREVYEQFF.

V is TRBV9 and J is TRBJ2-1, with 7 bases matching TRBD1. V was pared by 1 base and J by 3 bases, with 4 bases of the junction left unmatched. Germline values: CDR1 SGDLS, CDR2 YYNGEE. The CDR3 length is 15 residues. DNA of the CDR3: TGTGCCAGCAGCGTAAACAGGGGATACTACAATGAGCAGTTCTTC. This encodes CASSVNRGYYNEQFF. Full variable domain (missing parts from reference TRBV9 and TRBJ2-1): DSGVTQTPKHLITATGQRVTLRCSPRSGDLSVYWYQQSLDQGLQFLIQYYNGEERAKGNILERFSAQQFPDLHSELNLSSLELGDSALYFCASSVNRGYYNEQFFGPGTRLTVL.

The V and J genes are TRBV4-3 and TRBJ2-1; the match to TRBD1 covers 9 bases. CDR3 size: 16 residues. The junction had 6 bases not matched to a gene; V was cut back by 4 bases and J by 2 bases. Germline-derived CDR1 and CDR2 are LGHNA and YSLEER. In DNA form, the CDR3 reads TGCGCCAGCAGCCTTACGGGACAGGGAACCTACAATGAGCAGTTCTTC. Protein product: CASSLTGQGTYNEQFF.

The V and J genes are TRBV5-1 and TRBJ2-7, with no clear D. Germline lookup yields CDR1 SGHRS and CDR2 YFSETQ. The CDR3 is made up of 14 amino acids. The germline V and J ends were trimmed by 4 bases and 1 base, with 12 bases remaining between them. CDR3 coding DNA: TGCGCCAGCAGCACATCAGGTACTTCCTACGAGCAGTACTTC. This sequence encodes CASSTSGTSYEQYF.

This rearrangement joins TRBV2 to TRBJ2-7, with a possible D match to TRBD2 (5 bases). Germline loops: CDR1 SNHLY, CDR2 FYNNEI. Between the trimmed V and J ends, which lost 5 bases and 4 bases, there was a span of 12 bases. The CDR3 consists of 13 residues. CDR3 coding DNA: TGTGCCAGCAGTTTGCTACTAGTATACGAGCAGTACGTC. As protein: CASSLLLVYEQYV.

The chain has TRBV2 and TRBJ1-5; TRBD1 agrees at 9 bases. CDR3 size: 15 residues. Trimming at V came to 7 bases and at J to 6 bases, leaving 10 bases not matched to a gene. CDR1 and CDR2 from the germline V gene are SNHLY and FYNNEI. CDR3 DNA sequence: TGTGCCAGCACTAGGGACAGGGCGACTGGTCAGCCCCAGCATTTT. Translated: CASTRDRATGQPQHF.

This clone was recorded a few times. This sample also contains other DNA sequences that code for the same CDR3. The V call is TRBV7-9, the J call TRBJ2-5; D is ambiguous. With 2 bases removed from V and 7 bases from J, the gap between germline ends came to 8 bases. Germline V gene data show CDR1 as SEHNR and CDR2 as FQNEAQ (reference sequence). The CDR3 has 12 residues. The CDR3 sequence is CASSLNIGTQYF. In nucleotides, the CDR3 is TGTGCCAGCAGCTTAAATATCGGGACCCAGTACTTC.

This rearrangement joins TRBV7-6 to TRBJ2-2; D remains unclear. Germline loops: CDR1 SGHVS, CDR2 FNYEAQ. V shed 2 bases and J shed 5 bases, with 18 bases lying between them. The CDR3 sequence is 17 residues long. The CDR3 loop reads CASSLFVSRSRTGELFF. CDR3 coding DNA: TGTGCCAGCAGCTTATTCGTATCCCGGAGTAGGACCGGGGAGCTGTTTTTT.

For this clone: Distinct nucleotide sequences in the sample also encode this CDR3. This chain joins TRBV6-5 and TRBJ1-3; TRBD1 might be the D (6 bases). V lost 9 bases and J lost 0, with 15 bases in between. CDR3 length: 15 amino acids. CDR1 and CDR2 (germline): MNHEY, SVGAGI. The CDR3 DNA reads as TGTGCCAGTAGCCGACAGGCGAGCTCTGGAAACACCATATATTTT. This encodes CASSRQASSGNTIYF.

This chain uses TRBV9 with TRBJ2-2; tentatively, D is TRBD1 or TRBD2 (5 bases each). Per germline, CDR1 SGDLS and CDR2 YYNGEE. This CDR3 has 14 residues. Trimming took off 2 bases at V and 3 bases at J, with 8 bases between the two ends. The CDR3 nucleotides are TGTGCCAGCAGCGTGGGACCGCACACCGGGGAGCTGTTTTTT. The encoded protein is CASSVGPHTGELFF.

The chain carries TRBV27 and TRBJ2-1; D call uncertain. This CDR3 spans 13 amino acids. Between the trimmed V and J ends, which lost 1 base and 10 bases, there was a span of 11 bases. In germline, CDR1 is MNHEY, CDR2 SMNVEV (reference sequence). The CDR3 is CASSLWSLGEQFF. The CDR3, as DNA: TGTGCCAGCAGTTTATGGTCCCTGGGGGAGCAGTTCTTC.

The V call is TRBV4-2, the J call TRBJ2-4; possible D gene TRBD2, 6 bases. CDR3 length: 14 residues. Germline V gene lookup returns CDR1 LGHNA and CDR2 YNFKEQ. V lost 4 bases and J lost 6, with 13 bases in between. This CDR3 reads CASSPRDSVNIQYF. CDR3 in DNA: TGTGCCAGCAGCCCTCGGGACTCCGTAAACATTCAGTACTTC.

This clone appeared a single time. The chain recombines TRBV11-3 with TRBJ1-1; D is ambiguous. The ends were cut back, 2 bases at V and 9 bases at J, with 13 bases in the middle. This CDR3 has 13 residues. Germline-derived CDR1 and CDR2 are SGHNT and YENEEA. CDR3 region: CASSLQGSPQAFF. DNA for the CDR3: TGTGCCAGCAGCTTACAAGGGAGCCCCCAAGCTTTCTTT.

The chain's CDR3 is CASSGGRSTGSPLHF. The CDR3 region has the DNA TGTGCCAGTAGTGGAGGACGGAGCACCGGGTCACCCCTCCACTTT. The V call is TRBV19, the J call TRBJ1-6; unclear D gene. CDR1 and CDR2 (germline): LNHDA, SQIVND (reference sequence). Trimming took 5 bases from V and 10 from J, leaving 18 bases between them. This CDR3 has 15 residues. The whole variable domain, filled in from reference TRBV19 and TRBJ1-6, reads DGGITQSPKYLFRKEGQNVTLSCEQNLNHDAMYWYRQDPGQGLRLIYYSQIVNDFQKGDIAEGYSVSREKKESFPLTVTSAQKNPTAFYLCASSGGRSTGSPLHFGNGTRLTVT.

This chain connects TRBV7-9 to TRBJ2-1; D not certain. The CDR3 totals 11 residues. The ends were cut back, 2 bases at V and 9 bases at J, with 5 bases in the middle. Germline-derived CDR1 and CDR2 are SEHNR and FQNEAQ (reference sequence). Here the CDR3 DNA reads TGTGCCAGCAGCTTATATTTTGAGCAGTTCTTC. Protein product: CASSLYFEQFF.

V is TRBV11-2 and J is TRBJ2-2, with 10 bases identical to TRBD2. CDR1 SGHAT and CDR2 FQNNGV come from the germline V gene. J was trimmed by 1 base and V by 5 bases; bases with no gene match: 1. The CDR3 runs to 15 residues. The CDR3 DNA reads TGTGCCAGCAGCCAGCGGGAGGGGAACACCGGGGAGCTGTTTTTT. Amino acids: CASSQREGNTGELFF.

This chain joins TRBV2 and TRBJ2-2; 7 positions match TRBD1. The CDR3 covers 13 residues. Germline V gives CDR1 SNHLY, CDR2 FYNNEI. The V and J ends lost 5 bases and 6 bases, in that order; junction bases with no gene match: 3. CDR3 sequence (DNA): TGTGCCAGCAGTCGTCAGGGGGCCGGGGAGCTGTTTTTT. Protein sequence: CASSRQGAGELFF.

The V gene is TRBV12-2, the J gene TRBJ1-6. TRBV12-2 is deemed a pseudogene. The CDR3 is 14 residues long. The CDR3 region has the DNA TGTGCAAGTCGCCTAGTTGTGGTGGGATCACCCCTCCACTTT. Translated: CASRLVVVGSPLHF.

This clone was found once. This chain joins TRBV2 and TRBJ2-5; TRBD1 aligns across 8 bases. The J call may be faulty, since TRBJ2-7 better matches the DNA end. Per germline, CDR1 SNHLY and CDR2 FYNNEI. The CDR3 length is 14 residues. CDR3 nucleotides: TGTGCCAGCAGGGCCGGGACAGGCATTTACGAGCAGTACTTC. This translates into CASRAGTGIYEQYF.